This T cell receptor (beta chain) was observed in a study of blood T cell repertoires in COVID-19. Study as a whole: Sample material is recorded as cDNA or gDNA derived from T cells, B-cell-depleted T cells, or PBMCs.

Sequencing was performed with immunoSEQ multiplex PCR; in TCRdb, only in-frame clones are kept and a portion is missing. The table lists under 300,000 clones, over 80% of them singletons. The CDR3 is 14 amino acids. Germline V gene lookup returns CDR1 MRHNA and CDR2 SNTAGT. V gave up 3 bases and J gave up 2 bases, with 8 bases separating them. V usage is TRBV6-4 and J usage is TRBJ1-5; D is possibly TRBD1 (6 bases). The sample was PBMCs or T cells enriched from blood (not recorded which). The TCR was taken from a woman aged 18-29 years who had recovered from COVID-19. The CDR3 loop reads CASSEAGGNQPQHF. The CDR3 coding sequence is TGTGCCAGCAGTGAGGCAGGGGGCAATCAGCCCCAGCATTTT.